A selection of T cell receptor beta chains follows, all from one sample in a study of molecular identifiers for immune sequencing clone quantification. TCRdb called the PCR reads again in MiXCR, with one record for every CDR3 protein. Among about half a million distinct CDR3 sequences listed, about 21% were seen once. Sequencing was carried out using naive CD8+ T cells from blood, with Jurkat cell RNA spiked in. The receptor set was obtained from a human donor in good health. Some libraries in this study had Jurkat cell RNA spiked in. Both conserved end residues are part of each CDR3. D genes are given only for firm matches. Clone size, where shown, is once, few, many, or a class for clones that have expanded.

.	TRBV3-1	TRBJ2-3	TRBD2	TGTGCCAGCAGAAACCTAGCGGGAGCCCCAGATACGCAGTATTTT	CASRNLAGAPDTQYF
.	TRBV5-6	TRBJ2-4	.	TGTGCCAGCAGCTTGGAGAGGGGGACCCCTAACATTCAGTACTTC	CASSLERGTPNIQYF
many	TRBV7-9	TRBJ2-7	.	TGTGCCAGCAGCTTATTGGGGGACGAGCAGTACTTC	CASSLLGDEQYF
many	TRBV28	TRBJ1-6	.	TGTGCCAGCAGTTTCAGGATTAGCTCCTATAATTCACCCCTCCACTTT	CASSFRISSYNSPLHF
.	TRBV7-9	TRBJ2-7	TRBD1	TGTGCCAGCAGCTCCGCAGGGGGAACCAACTACGAGCAGTACTTC	CASSSAGGTNYEQYF
few	TRBV9	TRBJ1-1	TRBD1	TGTGCCAGGAGCCCAACAGGGGGCCGTGGCACTGAAGCTTTCTTT	CARSPTGGRGTEAFF
.	TRBV18	TRBJ1-2	.	TGTGCCAGCTCCGTCGACTGGGCTTACTATGGCTACACCTTC	CASSVDWAYYGYTF
.	TRBV7-6	TRBJ2-5	TRBD2	TGTGCCTGCAGCTTAGGACTAGCGGGAGGGCCAAAGCAAGAGACCCAGTACTTC	CACSLGLAGGPKQETQYF
.	TRBV7-6	TRBJ2-2	TRBD1	TGTGCCAGCAGCTTAGGGACAGGGGTGGCCGGGGAGCTGTTTTTT	CASSLGTGVAGELFF
many	TRBV6-5	TRBJ2-7	TRBD2	TGTGCCAGCAGACTGACTGGACTAGCGGGGAGGGACGAGCAGTACTTC	CASRLTGLAGRDEQYF
.	TRBV10-3	TRBJ2-7	TRBD1	TGTGCCAGCCGGGACAGGGTCGAGCAGTACTTC	CASRDRVEQYF
few	TRBV6-2/TRBV6-3	TRBJ2-4	TRBD1	TGTGCCAGCAGTTACCGGCGCGGGACAGGGGATTTTTACATTCAGTACTTC	CASSYRRGTGDFYIQYF
.	TRBV11-2	TRBJ1-5	TRBD1	TGTGCCAGCAGCTTTGGGCAGGGGGCGGGTCAGCCCCAGCATTTT	CASSFGQGAGQPQHF
many	TRBV7-9	TRBJ1-5	.	TGTGCCAGCAGCGCTGGGAGGGGTTATAGCAATCAGCCCCAGCATTTT	CASSAGRGYSNQPQHF
.	TRBV19	TRBJ2-5	TRBD1	TGTGCCAGTAGTACCTTAGGACAGGGACAAGAGACCCAGTACTTC	CASSTLGQGQETQYF
many	TRBV30	TRBJ1-5	.	TGTGCCTTCAGCTCGACGACGAGCAATCAGCCCCAGCATTTT	CAFSSTTSNQPQHF
.	TRBV4-2	TRBJ2-1	.	TGTGCCAGCAGCCTTACCGGTCGAGCGGACTACAATGAGCAGTTCTTC	CASSLTGRADYNEQFF
few	TRBV27	TRBJ2-5	TRBD2	TGTGCCAGCAGTTTATCGTGGCGGGGGTTTGTCCAAGAGACCCAGTACTTC	CASSLSWRGFVQETQYF
many	TRBV7-9	TRBJ2-3	.	TGTGCCAGCAGCGTACCTGCAGATACGCAGTATTTT	CASSVPADTQYF
.	TRBV4-3	TRBJ2-2	.	TGCGCCAGCAGCCAAGATACATTAGGAGGGCCCGGGGAGCTGTTTTTT	CASSQDTLGGPGELFF
few	TRBV2	TRBJ2-7	TRBD2	TGTGCCAGCAAGCTAAGCGGGAGGGCCCCCCACGAGCAGTACTTC	CASKLSGRAPHEQYF
.	TRBV27	TRBJ2-7	TRBD2	TGTGCCAGCAGTTTATTGGGGGGGGACTACGAGCAGTACTTC	CASSLLGGDYEQYF
few	TRBV10-3	TRBJ1-1	.	TGTGCCATCAGTGAGGGGGGGGTCAACACTGAAGCTTTCTTT	CAISEGGVNTEAFF
many	TRBV20-1	TRBJ2-3	TRBD2	TGCAGTGCTAGTAGCGGGAGGGCCGCAGATACGCAGTATTTT	CSASSGRAADTQYF
many	TRBV12-3/TRBV12-4	TRBJ2-5	TRBD1	TGTGCCAGCAGCCGACCGGGACAGGGTATCGAGACCCAGTACTTC	CASSRPGQGIETQYF
.	TRBV12-3/TRBV12-4	TRBJ1-4	.	TGTGCCAGCAGTTTGCGAGGGTCTAACGGCGCTAATGAAAAACTGTTTTTT	CASSLRGSNGANEKLFF
.	TRBV4-1	TRBJ2-2	.	TGCGCCAGCAGCCAATCCCAGAACACCGGGGAGCTGTTTTTT	CASSQSQNTGELFF
few	TRBV19	TRBJ1-4	.	TGTGCCAGTAGTATAGATCACATACTCGCAACTAATGAAAAACTGTTTTTT	CASSIDHILATNEKLFF
few	TRBV5-8	TRBJ1-5	.	TGTGCCAGCAGCCCAAATCGACAGGAGAATCAGCCCCAGCATTTT	CASSPNRQENQPQHF
few	TRBV12-3/TRBV12-4	TRBJ1-3	TRBD1	TGTGCCAGCAGAAATCGGGGGGACAGGGGAAACACCATATATTTT	CASRNRGDRGNTIYF
few	TRBV20-1	TRBJ2-7	.	TGCAGTGCTAGAGGGGACTCCCCCTACGAGCAGTACTTC	CSARGDSPYEQYF
.	TRBV19	TRBJ2-1	TRBD1	TGTGCCAGTAGTATTGGGGCAGGGGGCCCTGAGCAGTTCTTC	CASSIGAGGPEQFF
.	TRBV7-9	TRBJ2-1	.	TGTGCCAGCAGCTTGTCCCTTTCGCGTCAGGGGTCAAATGAGCAGTTCTTC	CASSLSLSRQGSNEQFF
many	TRBV6-5	TRBJ1-1	.	TGTGCCAGCAGTTATGAGGGACAGAACACTGAAGCTTTCTTT	CASSYEGQNTEAFF
.	TRBV9	TRBJ2-2	.	TGTGCCAGCAGCCTAGGTTTAGCGCGGACGAACACCGGGGAGCTGTTTTTT	CASSLGLARTNTGELFF
many	TRBV6-2/TRBV6-3	TRBJ2-3	.	TGTGCCAGCAGTTACTCGACAGAGCAGTATTTT	CASSYSTEQYF
few	TRBV29-1	TRBJ2-1	.	TGCAGCGTTACGTCAGGGGTGGACTACAATGAGCAGTTCTTC	CSVTSGVDYNEQFF
.	TRBV27	TRBJ2-2	.	TGTGCCAGCTATGGGCAGGGCCCCGGGGAGCTGTTTTTT	CASYGQGPGELFF
.	TRBV24-1	TRBJ2-2	TRBD1	TGTGCCACCAGTGATTCCTACAGGGGGCTCGGCGGGGAGCTGTTTTTT	CATSDSYRGLGGELFF
.	TRBV2	TRBJ2-5	TRBD2	TGTGTCAGCAGCACTAGCGGGGGGCACCAAGAGACCCAGTACTTC	CVSSTSGGHQETQYF
few	TRBV6-2/TRBV6-3	TRBJ2-7	.	TGTGCCAGCAGCCACGATGGGTTACGGTACGAGCAGTACTTC	CASSHDGLRYEQYF
many	TRBV29-1	TRBJ2-2	TRBD1	TGCAGCGTCGTACAGGGGGGCAACACCGGGGAGCTGTTTTTT	CSVVQGGNTGELFF
many	TRBV5-1	TRBJ1-1	TRBD1	TGCGCCAGCAGCCCCCGCGGACAGGGGGGGATAATGAACACTGAAGCTTTCTTT	CASSPRGQGGIMNTEAFF
few	TRBV6-2/TRBV6-3	TRBJ1-4	TRBD1	TGTGCCAGCAGGACCCGATGGACAGGGCCGAACAATGAAAAACTGTTTTTT	CASRTRWTGPNNEKLFF
.	TRBV15	TRBJ1-4	.	TGTGCCACCAGCAGCAACCTGGGAACTAATGAAAAACCGTTTTTT	CATSSNLGTNEKPFF
many	TRBV4-1	TRBJ1-1	.	TGCGCCAGCAGCCTGGGACCGCTGAGCACTGAAGCTTTCTTT	CASSLGPLSTEAFF
many	TRBV14	TRBJ2-7	.	TGTGCCAGCAGCCACTCGGACGGATACTACGAGCAGTACTTC	CASSHSDGYYEQYF
.	TRBV5-5	TRBJ1-6	.	TGTGCCAGCAGCACAGGGCTTTCACCCCTCCACTTT	CASSTGLSPLHF